The 23 T cell receptor beta chains presented below share a single source sample, sequenced in a study of T cells in women clearing cervical HPV infection (dated by TCRdb to the late 2010s). The library came from the immunoSEQ multiplex PCR assay. TCRdb's version of the immuneACCESS table is confined to in-frame rearrangements and falls short of the full clone set. An unresolved V gene accounts for under half of the shortfall where checked; the remainder is of unknown origin. The sample's clone listing holds 25,000 to 35,000 clones. The ten biggest clones cover 15% to 20% of the sample. The sample was blood buffy coat. Receptors originate from a woman aged 18-70 years with a cervical HPV16 infection that either progressed to CIN3+ or cleared (not recorded which).

Of note for this clone: The read halts 3 residues ahead of the CDR3 end, with the missing end drawn from the germline J gene. The chain carries TRBV11-2 and TRBJ1-2; D might be TRBD1 (6 bases). This CDR3 has 14 residues. Germline V gene sequence: CDR1 SGHAT, CDR2 FQNNGV. The chain's CDR3 is CASSNSRGTDTYTF. Partial CDR3 DNA: TGTGCCAGCAGCAACTCCAGGGGTACAGATACC.

Of note for this clone: The missing CDR3 end, 3 residues past where the read stops, is filled in from the germline J gene. This chain uses TRBV5-4 with TRBJ2-3; the match to TRBD1 covers 7 bases. The CDR3 length is 14 residues. Germline CDR1 is SGHNT and CDR2 is YYREEE (reference sequence). Trimming took 5 bases from V and 4 from J; bases not matched to a gene: 7. The CDR3 DNA, read in part, is TGTGCCAGCAGGAGACAGGGATTCTCAGATACG. Residues: CASRRQGFSDT. The full CDR3 reads CASRRQGFSDTQYF.

About this clone: With the read ending 3 residues before the CDR3 end, the germline J gene is used to fill in that end. The genes are TRBV2 and TRBJ1-3; D is uncertain. The CDR3 length is 14 residues. Germline V gives CDR1 SNHLY, CDR2 FYNNEI. CDR3 DNA, as far as it was read: TGTGCCAGCAGTGATGGTTCCGCGGGGAGAACC. Translation gives CASSDGSAGRT. The CDR3 as a whole reads CASSDGSAGRTIYF.

In the case of this clone: Read data end 3 residues before the CDR3 end; the end is taken from the germline J gene. The V call is TRBV7-3, the J call TRBJ2-1, with 10 bases that match TRBD2. Germline V gives CDR1 SGHTA, CDR2 FQGTGA. Trimming took 5 bases from V and 2 from J; bases not matched to a gene: 6. The CDR3 consists of 16 residues. The CDR3 sequence is CASSRTGLAAYNEQFF. The CDR3 bases that were read are TGTGCCAGCAGCCGTACCGGACTAGCGGCCTACAATGAG. The variable domain in full, completed from reference TRBV7-3 and TRBJ2-1, reads GAGVSQTPSNKVTEKGKYVELRCDPISGHTALYWYRQSLGQGPEFLIYFQGTGAADDSGLPNDRFFAVRPEGSVSTLKIQRTERGDSAVYLCASSRTGLAAYNEQFFGPGTRLTVL.

With respect to this clone: The read terminates 3 residues ahead of where the CDR3 ends, so the germline J gene completes it. J is TRBJ2-2 and V is TRBV2; 7 bases fit TRBD1. CDR1 is SNHLY and CDR2 is FYNNEI in the germline V gene. V was pared by 6 bases and J by 3 bases, with 7 bases of the junction left unmatched. This CDR3 contains 15 residues. The CDR3 loop reads CASRGSRGYTGELFF. The covered CDR3 bases are TGTGCCAGCAGGGGCAGCAGGGGGTACACCGGGGAG.

Comments on this clone: The CDR3 end is not reached by the read, which stops 3 residues before it; the germline J gene fills it in. This chain connects TRBV5-1 to TRBJ2-7, with D perhaps matching TRBD2 (5 bases). V dropped 0 bases and J dropped 4 bases, with 17 bases sitting between them. Germline V gene sequence: CDR1 SGHRS, CDR2 YFSETQ. This CDR3 region has 16 residues. The CDR3 bases that were read are TGCGCCAGCAGCTTGGCTCCGGGCAGGACTCAGTACGAG. This codes for CASSLAPGRTQYE. The whole CDR3 reads CASSLAPGRTQYEQYF.

As to this clone: The read halts 3 residues ahead of the CDR3 end, with the missing end drawn from the germline J gene. The J gene is TRBJ2-2, the V gene TRBV18; weak D call: TRBD1 (6 bases). Trimming removed 2 bases at V and 4 bases at J, with 11 bases between. Germline V gene lookup returns CDR1 KGHSH and CDR2 LQKENI. The CDR3 totals 15 residues. The CDR3 sequence is CASSPGGAGTGELFF. The CDR3 DNA, read in part, is TGTGCCAGCTCACCAGGGGGCGCCGGCACCGGGGAG. The full variable domain, in which reference TRBV18 and TRBJ2-2 provide the parts outside the CDR3, is NAGVMQNPRHLVRRRGQEARLRCSPMKGHSHVYWYRQLPEEGLKFMVYLQKENIIDESGMPKERFSAEFPKEGPSILRIQQVVRGDSAAYFCASSPGGAGTGELFFGEGSRLTVL.

A remark on this clone: The read stops 3 residues short of the end of the CDR3; the missing end is completed from the germline J gene. This chain connects TRBV30 to TRBJ1-2; TRBD1 is a possible D gene (6 bases). Germline-derived CDR1 and CDR2 are GTSNPN and SVGIG (reference sequence). The V end lost 4 bases, the J end lost 0 bases, and 12 bases lay between the germline ends. The CDR3 contains 14 residues. The sequenced CDR3 bases are TGTGCCTGGAATGACAGGTCACCTAACTATGGC. Amino acids: CAWNDRSPNYG. The entire CDR3 protein is CAWNDRSPNYGYTF.

Of note for this clone: The sequenced fragment ends 3 residues before the CDR3 boundary, so the rest is inferred from the germline J gene. The chain joins TRBV2 to TRBJ2-4, with no clear D. CDR3 length: 12 residues. Germline CDR1 reads SNHLY; CDR2 reads FYNNEI. The sequenced part of the CDR3 DNA is TGTGCCAGCAGCGCGCAGGCCGGTGGT. Its translation is CASSAQAGG. The CDR3 in full is CASSAQAGGQYF.

A note on this clone: The CDR3 goes on 3 residues after the read ends, and that part is filled in from the germline J gene. V and J are TRBV7-9 and TRBJ1-2; D is unresolved. Germline V CDR1 and CDR2: SEHNR, FQNEAQ (reference sequence). This CDR3 has 15 residues. CDR3 loop: CASRPTSGKYNDYTF. CDR3 bases read: TGTGCCAGCAGACCGACTAGCGGGAAGTACAATGAC.

To note about this clone: The read halts 3 residues ahead of the CDR3 end, with the missing end drawn from the germline J gene. The chain employs TRBV5-4 and TRBJ1-6; D unclear. The germline V and J ends were trimmed by 2 bases and 8 bases, with 5 bases remaining between them. Per germline, CDR1 SGHNT and CDR2 YYREEE (reference sequence). CDR3 size: 12 residues. CDR3 sequence: CASSLQDSPLHF. Partial CDR3 DNA: TGTGCCAGCAGCTTACAAGATTCACCC.

About this clone: With the read ending 3 residues before the CDR3 end, the germline J gene is used to fill in that end. The genes are TRBV19 and TRBJ1-5, with D possibly being TRBD1 (5 bases). Germline values: CDR1 LNHDA, CDR2 SQIVND (reference sequence). Trimming removed 9 bases from V and 1 base from J, with 16 bases in between. This CDR3 contains 15 residues. CDR3 residues: CASGRVGESNQPQHF. The CDR3 bases that were read are TGTGCCAGCGGACGGGTAGGGGAGAGCAATCAGCCC.

Concerning this clone: Compared with germline, one end of the junction differs, possibly owing to a read error. Read data end 3 residues before the CDR3 end; the end is taken from the germline J gene. The V call is TRBV19, the J call TRBJ2-2, with D perhaps matching TRBD1 (8 bases). CDR1 and CDR2 (germline): LNHDA, SQIVND (reference sequence). This CDR3 comprises 16 residues. Here the CDR3 reads CTSSIVRTGGDEKLFF. The CDR3 DNA, read in part, is TGTACCAGTAGTATAGTCCGTACAGGGGGGGATGAAAAG.

A note on this clone: The read falls 3 residues short of the CDR3 end, and the missing part is taken from the germline J gene. V and J are TRBV7-3 and TRBJ2-1; 8 nucleotides align to TRBD2. Germline V gene data show CDR1 as SGHTA and CDR2 as FQGTGA. The CDR3 extends over 16 amino acids. Trimming at V came to 5 bases and at J to 0 bases, leaving 6 bases not matched to a gene. The CDR3 bases that were read are TGTGCCAGCAGCGTATTTAGCGGGACCTCCTACAATGAG. Encoded protein: CASSVFSGTSYNE. The entire CDR3 protein reads CASSVFSGTSYNEQFF.

As concerns this clone: Read sequence stops 3 residues before the CDR3 end, and the germline J gene provides the missing end. V is TRBV19 and J is TRBJ1-1; D ambiguous. The CDR3 runs to 13 residues. Trimming stripped 1 base from V and 3 bases from J, with 6 bases between. Looked up from germline, CDR1 is LNHDA and CDR2 is SQIVND (reference sequence). This CDR3 reads CASSIGYYTEAFF. Partial CDR3 DNA: TGTGCCAGTAGTATAGGTTACTACACTGAA. Full variable domain (remainder filled in from reference TRBV19 and TRBJ1-1): DGGITQSPKYLFRKEGQNVTLSCEQNLNHDAMYWYRQDPGQGLRLIYYSQIVNDFQKGDIAEGYSVSREKKESFPLTVTSAQKNPTAFYLCASSIGYYTEAFFGQGTRLTVV.

About this clone itself: Sequencing ends 3 residues short of the CDR3 end; the germline J gene provides the rest. The gene calls are TRBV20-1 and TRBJ2-3, with a tentative D call TRBD2 (6 bases). Trimming left V 6 bases short and J 7 bases short, with 11 bases between. Germline V gene sequence: CDR1 DFQATT, CDR2 SNEGSKA (reference sequence). The length of the CDR3 is 11 residues. The CDR3 reads CSADLANTQYF. CDR3 bases read: TGCAGTGCCGATCTAGCGAATACG.

With respect to this clone: The read terminates 3 residues before the CDR3 end, so the remaining end is supplied by the germline J gene. The rearrangement joins TRBV19 to TRBJ2-7; D assignment may be TRBD1 or TRBD2 (6 bases each). Germline V gene lookup returns CDR1 LNHDA and CDR2 SQIVND (reference sequence). Trimming stripped 3 bases from V and 4 bases from J, with 19 bases between. The CDR3 contains 16 residues. CDR3 DNA (partial): TGTGCCAGTAGTATGGTAGGAGGGGGAGGTTTATACGAG. This sequence encodes CASSMVGGGGLYE. The full-length CDR3 reads as CASSMVGGGGLYEQYF.

In regard to this clone: The read gets to within 3 residues of the CDR3 end, and the germline J gene fills in the rest. This chain connects TRBV10-3 to TRBJ1-5; possible D gene TRBD1, 6 bases. Germline loops: CDR1 ENHRY, CDR2 SYGVKD. Deletions cut 8 bases from V and 5 bases from J, with 16 bases between. The CDR3 is 14 amino acids. The covered CDR3 bases are TGTGCCATCTCCGGGACAAGGAGGGATCAGCCC. Translation gives CAISGTRRDQP. The entire CDR3 sequence reads CAISGTRRDQPQHF.

A note on this clone: The read ends 3 residues before the CDR3 terminus; that terminus is restored from the germline J gene. J is TRBJ1-4 and V is TRBV18, with 7 nucleotides matching TRBD1. V was pared by 5 bases and J by 5 bases, with 8 bases of the junction left unmatched. This CDR3 region has 15 residues. CDR1 KGHSH and CDR2 LQKENI come from the germline V gene. The part of the CDR3 DNA that was read is TGTGCCAGCTCATCCGACTCAGGGGGAAATGAAAAA. Residues: CASSSDSGGNEK. The full CDR3 protein reads CASSSDSGGNEKLFF.

Details on this clone: The read halts 3 residues ahead of the CDR3 end, with the missing end drawn from the germline J gene. The chain couples TRBV29-1 to TRBJ2-3; D might be TRBD1 (6 bases). The CDR3 loop spans 13 amino acids. CDR1 and CDR2 (germline): SQVTM, ANQGSEA. The CDR3 DNA, read in part, is TGCAGCGTTGATGAAGGACAGACGAAGACG. Residues: CSVDEGQTKT. The whole CDR3 region reads CSVDEGQTKTQYF.

For this clone: The read comes to an end 3 residues before the CDR3 does, leaving the germline J gene to fill in the end. The chain recombines TRBV29-1 with TRBJ2-3, with D perhaps TRBD2 (6 bases). The germline V gene has CDR1 SQVTM and CDR2 ANQGSEA. The CDR3 sequence is 13 residues long. Partial CDR3 DNA: TGCAGCGTTGAATCCACCCCCGGGGGAACG. This sequence encodes CSVESTPGGT. From start to end, the CDR3 is CSVESTPGGTQYF.

Turning to this clone: The read ends 3 residues early relative to the CDR3; the germline J gene fills the gap. The V call is TRBV12-3 or TRBV12-4, the J call TRBJ2-3; the match to TRBD1 covers 7 bases. V gave up 1 base and J gave up 2 bases; unmatched junction bases: 6. The CDR3 loop spans 16 amino acids. CDR3 region: CASSLGQGDHTDTQYF. The CDR3 bases that were read are TGTGCCAGCAGTTTAGGCCAGGGGGATCACACAGATACG.

For this clone: The CDR3 is cut off 3 residues early in the read; its end comes from the germline J gene. V usage is TRBV5-1 and J usage is TRBJ2-3, with D possibly TRBD2 on 7 matching bases. CDR3 length: 13 amino acids. V was pared by 0 bases and J by 7 bases, with 9 bases between. Germline V lookup: CDR1 SGHRS, CDR2 YFSETQ. The covered CDR3 bases are TGCGCCAGCAGCTTGGAGGGGGGGAATACG. Translating gives CASSLEGGNT. The complete CDR3 protein is CASSLEGGNTQYF.